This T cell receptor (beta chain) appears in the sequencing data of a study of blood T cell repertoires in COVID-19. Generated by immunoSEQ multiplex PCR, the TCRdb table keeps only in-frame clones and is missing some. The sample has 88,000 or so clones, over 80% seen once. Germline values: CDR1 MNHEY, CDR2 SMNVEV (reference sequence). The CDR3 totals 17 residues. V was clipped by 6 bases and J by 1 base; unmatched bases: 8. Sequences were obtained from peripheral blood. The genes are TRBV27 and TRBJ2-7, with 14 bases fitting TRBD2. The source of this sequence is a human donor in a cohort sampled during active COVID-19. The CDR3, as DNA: TGTGCCAGCAGACTGACAGGGACTAGCGGGAGATCCTACGAGCAGTACTTC. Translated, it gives CASRLTGTSGRSYEQYF.